The rows below give T cell receptor beta chains drawn from one sample of a study of blood T cell repertoires in COVID-19. Produced via immunoSEQ multiplex PCR; TCRdb's table is partial and in-frame only. The sample records over 150,000 clones, approximately 85% being singletons. The specimen sequenced was PBMCs or T cells enriched from blood (not recorded which). The receptors come from a man in his forties or fifties who had recovered from COVID-19. The conserved cysteine and the conserved F or W are not part of the CDR3 here. The D gene is left open where the match is weak.

j_gene: TRBJ2-1; d_gene: .; v_gene: TRBV5-8; CDR3aa: ASSLVLGESRSYNEQF
j_gene: TRBJ2-5; d_gene: TRBD1; v_gene: TRBV5-1; CDR3aa: ASSWTGDQETQY
j_gene: TRBJ1-6; d_gene: TRBD1; v_gene: TRBV5-6; CDR3aa: ASSLRTGPVGSPLH
j_gene: TRBJ2-4; d_gene: TRBD1; v_gene: TRBV5-4; CDR3aa: ASSFLTGEAKNIQY
j_gene: TRBJ2-7; d_gene: .; v_gene: TRBV13; CDR3aa: ASSLWTDSYEQY
j_gene: TRBJ1-2; d_gene: TRBD1; v_gene: TRBV27; CDR3aa: ASSPTGEINYGYT
j_gene: TRBJ1-1; d_gene: .; v_gene: TRBV6-1; CDR3aa: ASSDFILVGAGNTEAF
j_gene: TRBJ2-1; d_gene: TRBD1; v_gene: TRBV2; CDR3aa: ASAGGEQGANYNEQF
j_gene: TRBJ2-3; d_gene: TRBD2; v_gene: TRBV11-3; CDR3aa: ASSSKSGSSLGDTQY
j_gene: TRBJ2-1; d_gene: TRBD2; v_gene: TRBV11-2; CDR3aa: ASSLDGGAYEQF
j_gene: TRBJ2-4; d_gene: .; v_gene: TRBV5-5; CDR3aa: ASSYRENIQY
j_gene: TRBJ1-4; d_gene: TRBD1; v_gene: TRBV5-1; CDR3aa: ASSPGGTGGVANEKLF
j_gene: TRBJ1-6; d_gene: .; v_gene: TRBV7-9; CDR3aa: ASSYETANSPLH
j_gene: TRBJ2-1; d_gene: .; v_gene: TRBV19; CDR3aa: ASSRWGHTYNEQF
j_gene: TRBJ1-2; d_gene: TRBD1; v_gene: TRBV30; CDR3aa: AWSRQGFGYT
j_gene: TRBJ2-2; d_gene: .; v_gene: TRBV24-1; CDR3aa: ATSPGDIGGELF
j_gene: TRBJ1-2; d_gene: .; v_gene: TRBV10-3; CDR3aa: AISESLGVVYGYT
j_gene: TRBJ2-3; d_gene: TRBD1; v_gene: TRBV18; CDR3aa: ASSPTGQGFDTQY
j_gene: TRBJ2-5; d_gene: TRBD1; v_gene: TRBV5-8; CDR3aa: ASSLPRQGSGTQY
j_gene: TRBJ1-1; d_gene: TRBD1; v_gene: TRBV29-1; CDR3aa: SGRTGTMNTEAF
j_gene: TRBJ2-1; d_gene: .; v_gene: TRBV18; CDR3aa: ASSPQGETGQF
j_gene: TRBJ1-2; d_gene: .; v_gene: TRBV5-1; CDR3aa: ASSLAGGALSHYGYT
j_gene: TRBJ1-5; d_gene: .; v_gene: TRBV7-8; CDR3aa: ASNLGVENQPQH
j_gene: TRBJ2-7; d_gene: TRBD1; v_gene: TRBV28; CDR3aa: ATRDRGRYEQY
j_gene: TRBJ1-4; d_gene: .; v_gene: TRBV3-1/TRBV3-2; CDR3aa: ASRASYNEKLF
j_gene: TRBJ1-1; d_gene: TRBD1; v_gene: TRBV7-8; CDR3aa: ASSRTVNRGISTEAF
j_gene: TRBJ2-1; d_gene: .; v_gene: TRBV5-1; CDR3aa: ASSIGQNNEQF
j_gene: TRBJ2-1; d_gene: TRBD1; v_gene: TRBV24-1; CDR3aa: ATGLGQGENNEQF